Sequencing of this T cell receptor beta chain was carried out in a study of blood T cell repertoires in COVID-19. About the study: Sample material is recorded as cDNA or gDNA derived from T cells, B-cell-depleted T cells, or PBMCs.

Data came from immunoSEQ multiplex PCR; TCRdb stores just in-frame clones and leaves some out. This sample carries about 130,000 clones, roughly four fifths of them seen once, and the ten largest clones take about 3%. Looked up from germline, CDR1 is SGHNT and CDR2 is YENEEA. The CDR3 is made up of 17 amino acids. V was pared by 2 bases and J by 1 base, with 14 bases between. What was sequenced was peripheral blood. This chain connects TRBV11-3 to TRBJ2-2; tentatively, D is TRBD1 (6 bases). The clonotype comes from a woman aged 80 or over with acute or convalescent COVID-19. CDR3 protein: CASSLSPDRLNTGELFF. The CDR3 coding sequence is TGTGCCAGCAGCTTATCTCCCGACAGGTTGAACACCGGGGAGCTGTTTTTT.